This T cell receptor beta chain emerged from a study of post-analysis software for immune sequencing data. Study conclusions and caveats: Included in a set of a few TRBV segments more frequent in patients than controls were TRBV5-6, TRBV5-1 and TRBV20-1.

As regards this clonotype: Its matching antigen is unknown.

The CDR3 spans 16 residues. J gave up 1 base and V 3 bases, and 7 bases lay outside the gene matches. From germline, CDR1 is SGHDN and CDR2 FVKESK. Researchers reported that TCR beta cDNA libraries carried unique molecular identifiers. From the PCR reads, TCRdb called clonotypes with MiXCR, one entry per CDR3 protein. In the table there are about 810,000 distinct CDR3 sequences, roughly 50% of which are singletons. The V and J genes are TRBV14 and TRBJ2-3, with 7 bases aligning to TRBD1. The specimen sequenced was blood. The clonotype was recovered from a girl aged 10 to 17 with multiple sclerosis. This CDR3 reads CASSHPRQGRTDTQYF. In DNA, the CDR3 is TGTGCCAGCAGCCACCCCAGACAGGGACGCACAGATACGCAGTATTTT.